The entry below describes one T cell receptor beta chain. The antigen is unknown. These data belong to a study of a mutant IDH1 vaccine in newly diagnosed glioma. Germline lookup yields CDR1 MNHEY and CDR2 SMNVEV (reference sequence). With 3 bases removed from V and 8 bases from J, the gap between germline ends came to 13 bases. CDR3 length: 14 amino acids. Produced via immunoSEQ multiplex PCR; TCRdb's table is partial and in-frame only. This table has about 40,000 clones, around 76% appearing once. Regarding the study as a whole: It was just under 95% of patients that developed vaccine-induced immune responses.

This sample's time point: week 23, last vaccination. What each vaccine dose contained was 300 ug of mutant IDH1 20-mer peptide, accompanied by topical imiquimod. The clonotype was recovered from a man aged 50-59 years with glioma. The sample here was PBMCs, taken from a glioma patient whose treatment included an IDH1 peptide vaccine. The V gene is TRBV27, the J gene TRBJ1-4; D not certain. The CDR3 DNA reads TGTGCCAGCAGTTTTACCCGGGTGGGCGAAAAACTGTTTTTT. This encodes CASSFTRVGEKLFF.